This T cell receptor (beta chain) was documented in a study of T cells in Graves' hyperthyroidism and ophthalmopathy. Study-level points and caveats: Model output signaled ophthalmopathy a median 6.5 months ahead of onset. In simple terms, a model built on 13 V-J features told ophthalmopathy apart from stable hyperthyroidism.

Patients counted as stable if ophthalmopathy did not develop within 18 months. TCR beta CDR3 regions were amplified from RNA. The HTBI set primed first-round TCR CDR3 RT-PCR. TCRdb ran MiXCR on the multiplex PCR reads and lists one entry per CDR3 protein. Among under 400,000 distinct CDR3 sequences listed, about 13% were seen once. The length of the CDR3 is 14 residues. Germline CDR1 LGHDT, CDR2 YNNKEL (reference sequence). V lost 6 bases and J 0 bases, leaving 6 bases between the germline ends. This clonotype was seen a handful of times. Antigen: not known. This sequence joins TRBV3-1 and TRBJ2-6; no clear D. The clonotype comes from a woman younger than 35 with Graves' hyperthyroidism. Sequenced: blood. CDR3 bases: TGTGCCAGCAGAGGCGACTCTGGGGCCAACGTCCTGACTTTC. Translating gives CASRGDSGANVLTF.